This TCR beta chain was captured in a study of cytotoxic CD8 clonotypes in ibrutinib-treated CLL (dated by TCRdb to 2020 to 2022). Background for the entire study: The cohort had ten to twelve relapsed/refractory and approximately 14 treatment-naive patients; about 17 were IGHV unmutated. On average, each sample yielded approximately 250,000 productive templates and 85,000 to 95,000 productive rearrangements. Cryopreserved peripheral blood mononuclear cells were obtained prior to treatment, at the time of response, and at either disease progression or sustained remission. The response samples were drawn at a median of 12 months into treatment, with a range of about 6 to 40 months. All remission and progressive disease samples were collected while patients were still receiving ibrutinib. Partial responses were observed in around 25 patients and complete responses in 2; after a median follow-up of 68 months, remission was maintained in approximately 14 patients and progression was observed in some 12. Longitudinal samples were obtainable from about 30% of the 86 participants in the trial.

The investigation overall reported the following: Lymph node repertoires were not examined, and the timing of sampling was not matched between patients in sustained remission and those whose disease progressed. Clonality increased at ibrutinib response, stayed stable in sustained remission, and fell back toward baseline at progression. Baseline clonality exceeded that of age-matched healthy donors and correlated strongly with circulating CD8+ T-cell counts. Public clonotypes were rare and either contracted or stayed stable during treatment, and the rise in clonality at ibrutinib response reflected the expansion of private clonotypes.

The goal of deep resolution MiSeq sequencing was a depth between 1 in 1 million and 1 in 200,000 T cells, and coverage averaged 10x per clonotype. TCR beta libraries were generated with the immunoSEQ hsTCRB Kit. Per the source publication's procedure: ImmunoSEQ Data Assistant and ImmunoSEQ Analyzer were used for data analysis, and V, D and J genes were assigned according to IMGT definitions. Clonality was computed as one minus normalized Shannon entropy of productive rearrangement frequencies, ranging from 0 to 1. Only overrepresented clonotypes making up at least 0.05% of each patient's repertoire were included in the public clonotype analysis. Repertoires from 10 to 15 age-matched healthy donors in immuneACCESS were used as clonality controls. Held by TCRdb, this immuneACCESS table contains in-frame sequences only and omits some clones. Under half of the omission traces to an unresolved V gene where checked; the cause of the rest is unknown. V and J calls and clone size follow that table, whereas D and trimming were derived from the DNA. The sample table records over 100,000 clones; approximately 85% of these occur just once. The ten top clones hold roughly 2% of the sample.

Relative to germline, V is 1 base shorter and J is 4 bases shorter, with 15 bases between their ends. From cysteine to phenylalanine, the CDR3 is 16 amino acids long. Left in the record is the CDR3 DNA by itself, 48 bases read in frame from the first base. As encoded in the germline V gene, CDR1 is LGHNA while CDR2 is YNFKEQ. A note on this clone: No antigen is known for it. It has no much larger one-base neighbor in the sample; base qualities were not kept.

The sample's time point label is to be understood as: approximately 2 years on ibrutinib. For TCR beta library preparation, approximately 2 micrograms of genomic DNA was extracted from cryopreserved PBMCs. High-throughput TCR beta sequencing was performed on longitudinal blood samples from CLL patients receiving ibrutinib monotherapy. The patients took part in an open-label, single-center phase 2 trial of ibrutinib monotherapy. Here the chain combines TRBV4-2 and TRBJ2-3; a confident D gene designation cannot be given. Source: PBMCs, taken after 24 months of ibrutinib treatment. The source of this sequence is a human donor with chronic lymphocytic leukemia. The bases are TGTGCCAGCAGCCAAGCTGGGCCTCGTGAGGCAGATACGCAGTATTTT. Its coded protein is CASSQAGPREADTQYF.